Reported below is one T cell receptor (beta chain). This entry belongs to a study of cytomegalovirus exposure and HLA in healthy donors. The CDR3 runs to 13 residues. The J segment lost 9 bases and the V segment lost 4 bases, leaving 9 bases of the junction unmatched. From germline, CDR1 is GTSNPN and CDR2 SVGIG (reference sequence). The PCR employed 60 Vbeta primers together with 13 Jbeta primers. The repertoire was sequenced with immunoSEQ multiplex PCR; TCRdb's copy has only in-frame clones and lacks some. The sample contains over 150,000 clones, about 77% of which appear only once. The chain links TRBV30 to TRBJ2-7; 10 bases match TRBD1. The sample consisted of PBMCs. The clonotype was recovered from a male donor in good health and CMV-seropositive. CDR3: CAWNRQGAGSQYF. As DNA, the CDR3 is TGTGCCTGGAACCGACAGGGGGCCGGATCGCAGTACTTC.